The TCR beta chain under discussion was sequenced for a study of blood T cell repertoires in COVID-19. Study as a whole: Researchers got acute and convalescent COVID-19 samples from the United States, Italy and Spain. Sample material is recorded as cDNA or gDNA derived from T cells, B-cell-depleted T cells, or PBMCs.

The CDR3 is 15 residues long. The germline gives CDR1 SGHNT, CDR2 YYREEE (reference sequence). J lost 5 bases, V lost 4 bases, and 8 bases had no gene match. Assay used: immunoSEQ multiplex PCR; TCRdb lists only in-frame clones, some missing. In the table there are fewer than 120,000 clones, about 70% of which are singletons. The clonotype originates from a woman aged 55-69 years with acute or convalescent COVID-19. The chain is built from TRBV5-4 and TRBJ1-4; 7 bases agree with TRBD1. The sample comprised peripheral blood. DNA for the CDR3: TGTGCCAGCAGCCTACAGGGGCCGTCAAATGAAAAACTGTTTTTT. As protein: CASSLQGPSNEKLFF.